These 18 T cell receptor beta chains were all obtained from the same sample, sequenced in a study of shared clonotypes between healthy human individuals. Repertoires were generated with immunoSEQ multiplex PCR, while TCRdb's copy carries only in-frame clones and drops some. The sample has roughly 1,100,000 clones; 65% to 80% are singletons. The sequenced material came from memory CD4+ T cells sorted from blood. The subset here: CD45RA-negative fraction. The receptors derive from a man between 18 and 29 years old in good health.

The chain couples TRBV5-5 to TRBJ2-5; the D is unclear. Germline-derived CDR1 and CDR2 are SGHKS and YYEKEE (reference sequence). The CDR3 loop spans 13 amino acids. Trimming cost V 1 base and J 7 bases, with 11 bases left between them. The CDR3 loop is CASSLSTTGTQYF. CDR3 nucleotides: TGTGCCAGCAGCTTGAGCACTACCGGGACCCAGTACTTC.

This rearrangement joins TRBV4-2 to TRBJ1-4; D ambiguous. Trimming pared 0 bases from V and 9 bases from J, leaving 17 bases between. This CDR3 comprises 16 residues. Germline V lookup: CDR1 LGHNA, CDR2 YNFKEQ. CDR3 in DNA: TGTGCCAGCAGCCAAGATTTCGCAGATCTAGTGAAAAAACTGTTTTTT. It encodes CASSQDFADLVKKLFF.

The V and J genes are TRBV5-1 and TRBJ2-1, with 9 positions matching TRBD1. CDR1 and CDR2 (germline): SGHRS, YFSETQ. The J segment lost 5 bases and the V segment lost 5 bases, leaving 11 bases of the junction unmatched. The CDR3 totals 16 residues. CDR3 sequence reads: CASRPVPGQGNNEQFF. CDR3 nucleotide sequence: TGCGCCAGCAGGCCCGTCCCGGGACAGGGCAACAATGAGCAGTTCTTC.

The chain links TRBV30 to TRBJ1-2; TRBD1 is a possible D gene (6 bases). The length of the CDR3 is 12 residues. V was clipped by 4 bases and J by 8 bases, with 14 bases between them. CDR1 GTSNPN and CDR2 SVGIG come from the germline V gene (reference sequence). CDR3 residues: CAWNRQVEGYTF. For the CDR3, the DNA is TGTGCCTGGAATAGACAGGTTGAGGGCTACACCTTC.

This clone appeared a few times. The chain has TRBV5-1 and TRBJ2-5; D is uncertain. Germline-derived CDR1 and CDR2 are SGHRS and YFSETQ. This CDR3 contains 14 residues. Trimming left V 0 bases short and J 3 bases short, with 9 bases between. CDR3 sequence (DNA): TGCGCCAGCAGCTTGGCCGGGTCGGAAGAGACCCAGTACTTC. This gives the protein CASSLAGSEETQYF.

This chain links TRBV27 with TRBJ2-7; TRBD2 matches at 8 bases. V lost 1 base to trimming and J lost 2 bases; unmatched junction nucleotides: 4. Germline CDR1 reads MNHEY; CDR2 reads SMNVEV (reference sequence). The CDR3 consists of 15 residues. The CDR3: CASSLFRGGPYEQYF. The CDR3 DNA sequence: TGTGCCAGCAGTTTATTTCGGGGGGGCCCCTACGAGCAGTACTTC.

The V gene is TRBV11-2, the J gene TRBJ2-1; TRBD1 aligns across 10 bases. After removal of 2 bases from V and 8 bases from J, the junction contained 12 bases not matched to a gene. The CDR3 runs 17 residues. CDR1 is SGHAT and CDR2 is FQNNGV in the germline V gene. CDR3: CASSLNMAGTGADEQFF. CDR3 sequence (DNA): TGTGCCAGCAGCTTAAATATGGCAGGGACAGGGGCCGATGAGCAGTTCTTC.

The chain links TRBV5-1 to TRBJ2-7; D unresolved. V dropped 4 bases and J dropped 5 bases, with 28 bases sitting between them. The CDR3 covers 18 residues. Per germline, CDR1 SGHRS and CDR2 YFSETQ. CDR3 loop: CASSLGPASGQSRDEQYF. CDR3 bases: TGCGCCAGCAGCCTGGGTCCCGCGTCGGGTCAGAGTCGCGACGAGCAGTACTTC.

The chain combines TRBV28 with TRBJ2-7, with a possible D match to TRBD1 (6 bases). The V end lost 4 bases, the J end lost 8 bases, and 9 bases lay between the germline ends. The CDR3 loop spans 11 amino acids. CDR1 and CDR2 from the germline V gene are MDHEN and SYDVKM. The CDR3 loop is CASSSQGKQYF. CDR3 sequence (DNA): TGTGCCAGCAGTTCACAGGGAAAGCAGTACTTC.

This chain connects TRBV7-2 to TRBJ2-5; 9 positions match TRBD1. Germline values: CDR1 SGHTA, CDR2 FQGNSA. The length of the CDR3 is 15 residues. V lost 5 bases, J lost 5 bases, and 9 bases stayed unmatched. CDR3 residues: CASSPRGTGKETQYF. The CDR3 DNA reads as TGTGCCAGCAGCCCGCGGGGGACAGGGAAGGAGACCCAGTACTTC.

This clone was observed once. V usage is TRBV6-1 and J usage is TRBJ2-2; D uncertain. This CDR3 has 12 amino acids. CDR1 MNHNS and CDR2 SASEGT come from the germline V gene. V shed 3 bases and J shed 3 bases, with 2 bases lying between them. The DNA of the CDR3 is TGTGCCAGCAGTGACTACACCGGGGAGCTGTTTTTT. Translating gives CASSDYTGELFF.

This clone was seen a few times. V gene TRBV21-1 combines with J gene TRBJ2-7; TRBD2, the table's D call, lacks a check against the DNA. TRBV21-1 is a pseudogene segment. CDR3 length: 19 residues. CDR3 protein: CASSRSGTSGGPLSYEQYF. CDR3 sequence (DNA): TGTGCCAGCAGCAGATCCGGGACTAGCGGGGGGCCGCTCTCCTACGAGCAGTACTTC.

The chain recombines TRBV6-1 with TRBJ2-3; D may match TRBD1 or TRBD2 (5 bases each). CDR1 is MNHNS, CDR2 SASEGT, per germline. Trimming shortened V by 5 bases and J by 4 bases, and 16 bases separated the two germline ends. This CDR3 contains 15 residues. The CDR3 loop is CASSRGRKTPDTQYF. DNA of the CDR3: TGTGCCAGCAGTCGGGGACGGAAGACCCCAGATACGCAGTATTTT.

The chain is built from TRBV19 and TRBJ1-2; TRBD1 matches 7 bases. V was pared by 6 bases and J by 4 bases, with 8 bases of the junction left unmatched. The germline gives CDR1 LNHDA, CDR2 SQIVND (reference sequence). CDR3 size: 14 residues. CDR3 amino acids: CASRVSTGLYGYTF. The DNA of the CDR3 is TGTGCCAGTAGGGTATCGACAGGGCTCTATGGCTACACCTTC.

CDR3: CASKGSSNQPQHF. CDR3 DNA sequence: TGTGCCAGTAAGGGGAGTTCCAATCAGCCCCAGCATTTT. J is TRBJ1-5 and V is TRBV19, with a weak D call TRBD1 (5 bases). From germline, CDR1 is LNHDA and CDR2 SQIVND (reference sequence). Trimming shortened V by 7 bases and J by 3 bases, and 10 bases separated the two germline ends. The CDR3 has 13 residues.

The chain links TRBV19 to TRBJ2-1; 9 positions match TRBD2. Looked up from germline, CDR1 is LNHDA and CDR2 is SQIVND (reference sequence). The CDR3 is 14 amino acids. The V segment lost 4 bases and the J segment 4 bases; nucleotides outside the gene matches: 2. For the CDR3, the DNA is TGTGCCAGTAGTAGGACTAGCGTGTACAATGAGCAGTTCTTC. Its protein product is CASSRTSVYNEQFF.

The rearrangement joins TRBV6-6 to TRBJ1-5, with D possibly TRBD1 on 5 matching bases. The CDR3 covers 15 residues. V was trimmed by 6 bases and J by 1 base, leaving 13 bases between them. Germline CDR1 MNHNY, CDR2 SVGAGI (reference sequence). CDR3 bases: TGTGCCAGCAGGCCCGGGGGGGTCAGCAATCAGCCCCAGCATTTT. This gives the protein CASRPGGVSNQPQHF.

The chain uses TRBV5-1 and TRBJ1-6, with D unresolved. CDR3 length: 15 residues. Trimming took 2 bases from V and 9 from J, leaving 15 bases between them. Per germline, CDR1 SGHRS and CDR2 YFSETQ. The DNA of the CDR3 is TGCGCCAGCAGCTTTGATACGAGTAACAGTTCACCCCTCCACTTT. Amino acids: CASSFDTSNSSPLHF.